The 23 T cell receptor beta chains listed next were all sequenced from one sample in a study of T-cell memory formation after mild COVID-19. MiXCR, run by TCRdb on the 5' RACE reads, gives a single entry per CDR3 protein. The data contain roughly 500,000 distinct CDR3 sequences, just over 20% of them singletons. The sequencing sample was made of PBMCs or a T cell subset sorted from them (not recorded which). Receptor source: an adult woman who had mild COVID-19 (a few samples of this study predate the infection). Cell type and time point are not known.

V gene TRBV7-6 combines with J gene TRBJ2-7, with 12 nucleotides matching TRBD1. The CDR3 is 15 residues long. Per the germline V gene, CDR1 is SGHVS and CDR2 is FNYEAQ. V lost 5 bases, J lost 5 bases, and 7 bases stayed unmatched. CDR3 nucleotides: TGTGCCAGCAGCACACCGGGACAGGGGGCCCACGAGCAGTACTTC. This encodes CASSTPGQGAHEQYF.

In this sample, this clonotype turned up many times. The chain employs TRBV7-9 and TRBJ2-7, with D perhaps TRBD1 (6 bases). This CDR3 has 13 amino acids. Trimming pared 5 bases from V and 2 bases from J, leaving 10 bases between. Germline V gene sequence: CDR1 SEHNR, CDR2 FQNEAQ (reference sequence). This CDR3 reads CASSPRGAYEQYF. The DNA of the CDR3 is TGTGCCAGCAGCCCCAGGGGTGCCTACGAGCAGTACTTC.

This chain uses TRBV5-4 with TRBJ2-1; TRBD1 aligns across 7 bases. CDR1 and CDR2 (germline): SGHNT, YYREEE (reference sequence). The CDR3 length is 16 residues. V lost 2 bases, J lost 0 bases, and 5 bases stayed unmatched. The chain's CDR3 is CASSLSTGRSYNEQFF. CDR3 in DNA: TGTGCCAGCAGCTTATCGACAGGGCGCTCCTACAATGAGCAGTTCTTC.

A few counts support this clonotype. The J gene is TRBJ2-5, the V gene TRBV7-6, with unresolved D. Between the trimmed V and J ends, which lost 3 bases and 3 bases, there was a span of 11 bases. CDR3 size: 14 residues. CDR1 and CDR2 from the germline V gene are SGHVS and FNYEAQ. This CDR3 is CASSLQQGKETQYF. CDR3 nucleotides: TGTGCCAGCAGCTTGCAGCAAGGGAAAGAGACCCAGTACTTC. Using reference TRBV7-6 and TRBJ2-5 for the parts outside the CDR3, the full variable domain is GAGVSQSPRYKVTKRGQDVALRCDPISGHVSLYWYRQALGQGPEFLTYFNYEAQQDKSGLPNDRFSAERPEGSISTLTIQRTEQRDSAMYRCASSLQQGKETQYFGPGTRLLVL.

This clonotype was detected a few times. V usage is TRBV20-1 and J usage is TRBJ2-7; 7 nucleotides align to TRBD1. The CDR3 consists of 14 residues. CDR1 and CDR2 (germline): DFQATT, SNEGSKA (reference sequence). Trimming took 5 bases from V and 2 from J; bases not matched to a gene: 9. Here the CDR3 DNA reads TGCAGTGCTTCACCCGGGACAGTTGCCTACGAGCAGTACTTC. It codes for CSASPGTVAYEQYF.

This chain joins TRBV5-6 and TRBJ2-5; possible D gene TRBD2, 5 bases. Germline CDR1 is SGHDT and CDR2 is YYEEEE. V lost 4 bases, J lost 1 base, and 20 bases lay in between. The CDR3 sequence is 17 residues long. The CDR3 is CASSRRTSGIPQETQYF. The CDR3 DNA follows: TGTGCCAGCAGCCGAAGAACCTCGGGGATTCCCCAAGAGACCCAGTACTTC.

V is TRBV29-1 and J is TRBJ1-2; TRBD1 is a possible D gene (5 bases). Looked up from germline, CDR1 is SQVTM and CDR2 is ANQGSEA. V was shortened by 2 bases and J by 8 bases, with 15 bases between the two germline ends. The CDR3 contains 13 residues. The CDR3 sequence is CSVERQGGRGYTF. Written as DNA, the CDR3 is TGCAGCGTTGAACGCCAGGGAGGGCGCGGCTACACCTTC.

This clonotype has more than one count but fewer than ten. V is TRBV20-1 and J is TRBJ2-1; D unclear. CDR3 length: 18 amino acids. The ends were cut back, 0 bases at V and 1 base at J, with 19 bases in the middle. Looked up from germline, CDR1 is DFQATT and CDR2 is SNEGSKA (reference sequence). The CDR3 is CSARDDVSWADSYNEQFF. DNA of the CDR3: TGCAGTGCTAGAGATGACGTTAGTTGGGCGGATTCCTACAATGAGCAGTTCTTC.

The rearrangement links TRBV6-6 to TRBJ1-5; 8 nucleotides match TRBD1. The CDR3 runs 15 residues. Germline CDR1 and CDR2: MNHNY and SVGAGI (reference sequence). V lost 5 bases to trimming and J lost 4 bases; unmatched junction nucleotides: 7. The CDR3 spells CASSARTGPNQPQHF. The CDR3 bases are TGTGCCAGCAGTGCGAGGACAGGGCCTAATCAGCCCCAGCATTTT.

This clonotype appeared many times. V and J are TRBV5-1 and TRBJ2-7; perhaps TRBD1 as D (5 bases). The CDR3 loop spans 17 amino acids. CDR1 is SGHRS and CDR2 is YFSETQ in the germline V gene. Trimming pared 0 bases from V and 5 bases from J, leaving 21 bases between. CDR3 residues: CASSLETVSRLTHEQYF. The CDR3, as DNA: TGCGCCAGCAGCTTGGAGACAGTCTCAAGGCTCACCCACGAGCAGTACTTC.

In this sample, this clonotype turned up a few times. The V call is TRBV11-2, the J call TRBJ2-5; D perhaps matches TRBD2 (6 bases). This CDR3 contains 15 residues. Germline V gives CDR1 SGHAT, CDR2 FQNNGV. The V end lost 4 bases, the J end lost 1 base, and 13 bases lay between the germline ends. The CDR3 coding sequence is TGTGCCAGCAGCTCGGTCCGGGGGAGCCAAGAGACCCAGTACTTC. It specifies CASSSVRGSQETQYF.

In its sample, this clonotype was seen a few times. The V gene is TRBV7-9, the J gene TRBJ1-4, with 9 bases identical to TRBD1. V dropped 1 base and J dropped 6; count of bases not matched to a gene: 12. Germline values: CDR1 SEHNR, CDR2 FQNEAQ (reference sequence). The CDR3 spans 18 residues. The CDR3: CASSLVALVRDRDEKLFF. CDR3 DNA sequence: TGTGCCAGCAGCTTAGTTGCTTTGGTGAGGGACAGGGATGAAAAACTGTTTTTT.

There are a few counts of this clonotype. J is TRBJ2-3 and V is TRBV5-1; TRBD1 is a possible D gene (7 bases). Per germline, CDR1 SGHRS and CDR2 YFSETQ. Trimming took 4 bases from V and 6 from J, leaving 21 bases between them. The length of the CDR3 is 16 residues. The CDR3 here is CASSADGTRGADTQYF. In DNA form, the CDR3 reads TGCGCCAGCAGCGCGGATGGGACCAGGGGGGCGGATACGCAGTATTTT.

This clonotype has only a few counts. The J gene is TRBJ1-6, the V gene TRBV7-9, with 7 bases that match TRBD1. In germline, CDR1 is SEHNR, CDR2 FQNEAQ (reference sequence). V lost 5 bases to trimming and J lost 9 bases; unmatched junction nucleotides: 4. The CDR3 has 13 amino acids. In DNA, the CDR3 is TGTGCCAGCAGCAACCAGGGGGTTTCACCCCTCCACTTT. Residues: CASSNQGVSPLHF.

The table lists this clonotype with many counts. This chain uses TRBV11-2 with TRBJ1-2; TRBD1 is a possible D gene (5 bases). Between the trimmed V and J ends, which lost 1 base and 4 bases, there was a span of 13 bases. The CDR3 loop spans 15 amino acids. The germline gives CDR1 SGHAT, CDR2 FQNNGV. CDR3 protein: CASSLGSSGIYGYTF. The CDR3 DNA follows: TGTGCCAGCAGCTTAGGATCATCAGGGATCTATGGCTACACCTTC.

This clonotype was recorded once. The rearrangement joins TRBV20-1 to TRBJ1-2, with a possible D match to TRBD1 (6 bases). V dropped 0 bases and J dropped 1 base, with 15 bases sitting between them. Per germline, CDR1 DFQATT and CDR2 SNEGSKA (reference sequence). The CDR3 sequence is 16 residues long. CDR3: CSARDRGTPFNYGYTF. For the CDR3, the DNA is TGCAGTGCTAGAGATCGGGGGACACCTTTTAACTATGGCTACACCTTC.

The sample holds many counts of this clonotype. This chain uses TRBV7-9 with TRBJ2-1, with 13 bases that match TRBD2. Germline loops: CDR1 SEHNR, CDR2 FQNEAQ (reference sequence). After removal of 5 bases from V and 1 base from J, the junction contained 11 bases not matched to a gene. The CDR3 contains 19 residues. CDR3 in amino acids: CASSPTGTSGTYSYNEQFF. Written as DNA, the CDR3 is TGTGCCAGCAGCCCCACCGGGACTAGCGGGACCTATTCCTACAATGAGCAGTTCTTC.

The chain employs TRBV15 and TRBJ2-7; 9 bases map to TRBD1. Germline loops: CDR1 LNHNV, CDR2 YYDKDF (reference sequence). The CDR3 contains 19 residues. V lost 0 bases to trimming and J lost 5 bases; unmatched junction nucleotides: 17. In DNA, the CDR3 is TGTGCCACCAGCAGAGAAACTGTAGTGGGTGCCGGGACAGGGAACGAGCAGTACTTC. It yields the protein CATSRETVVGAGTGNEQYF.

The chain recombines TRBV11-3 with TRBJ1-6; D possibly corresponds to TRBD1 (6 bases). Germline CDR1 is SGHNT and CDR2 is YENEEA. V lost 4 bases and J 7 bases, leaving 14 bases between the germline ends. This CDR3 has 15 amino acids. The chain's CDR3 is CASSSDSRRNSPLHF. CDR3 DNA: TGTGCCAGCAGCTCGGACAGCCGGAGGAATTCACCCCTCCACTTT.

This clonotype has a handful of counts. The CDR3 reads CASSSIRVEAFF. The CDR3 region has the DNA TGTGCCAGCAGCTCGATTCGGGTTGAAGCTTTCTTT. This chain links TRBV5-6 with TRBJ1-1; D is undetermined. Germline loops: CDR1 SGHDT, CDR2 YYEEEE. There are 12 residues in the CDR3. V lost 3 bases, J lost 7 bases, and 10 bases lay in between.

This chain links TRBV12-3 or TRBV12-4 with TRBJ1-1; tentative D call: TRBD1 (5 bases). The CDR3 extends over 14 amino acids. V lost 2 bases and J lost 7, with 14 bases in between. In DNA, the CDR3 is TGTGCCAGCAGTTTAAGGGGAAAGAGTAGTGAAGCTTTCTTT. Its protein is CASSLRGKSSEAFF.

This clonotype was recorded a few times. The J gene is TRBJ2-3, the V gene TRBV15; D is uncertain. The CDR3 loop spans 15 amino acids. The germline V and J ends were trimmed by 0 bases and 1 base, with 8 bases remaining between them. Germline loops: CDR1 LNHNV, CDR2 YYDKDF (reference sequence). The CDR3 bases are TGTGCCACCAGCAGAGATGTGCAGGGCACAGATACGCAGTATTTT. This translates into CATSRDVQGTDTQYF.

In nucleotides, the CDR3 is TGCAGTGCTATCCCGGCTAGCGAAAGCTCCTACGAGCAGTACTTC. It specifies CSAIPASESSYEQYF. The chain combines TRBV20-1 with TRBJ2-7; a weak D match, TRBD2 (6 bases). Germline-derived CDR1 and CDR2 are DFQATT and SNEGSKA (reference sequence). Trimming stripped 4 bases from V and 0 bases from J, with 16 bases between. CDR3 length: 15 residues.